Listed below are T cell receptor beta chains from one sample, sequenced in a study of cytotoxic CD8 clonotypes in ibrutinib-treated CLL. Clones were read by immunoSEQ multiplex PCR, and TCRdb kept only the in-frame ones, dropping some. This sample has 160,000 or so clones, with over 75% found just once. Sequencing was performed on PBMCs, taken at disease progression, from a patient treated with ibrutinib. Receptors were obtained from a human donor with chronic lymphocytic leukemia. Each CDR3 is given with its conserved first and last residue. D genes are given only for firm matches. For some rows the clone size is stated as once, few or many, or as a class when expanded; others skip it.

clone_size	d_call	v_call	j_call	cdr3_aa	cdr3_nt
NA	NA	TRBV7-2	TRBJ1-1	CASSLGNPNTEAFF	TGTGCCAGCAGCTTAGGCAACCCGAACACTGAAGCTTTCTTT
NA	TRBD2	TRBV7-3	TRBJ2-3	CASSLTPGGRADTQYF	TGTGCCAGCAGCTTAACCCCAGGCGGGAGGGCCGATACGCAGTATTTT
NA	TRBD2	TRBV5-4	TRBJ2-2	CASRPGTSGTGELFF	TGTGCCAGCAGGCCCGGGACTAGCGGCACCGGGGAGCTGTTTTTT
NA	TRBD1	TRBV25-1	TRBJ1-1	CASSELTGARNTEAFF	TGTGCCAGCAGTGAATTGACAGGGGCCAGGAACACTGAAGCTTTCTTT
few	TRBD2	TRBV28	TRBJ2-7	CASTPSGTGYEQYF	TGTGCCAGCACCCCCAGCGGGACTGGGTACGAGCAGTACTTC
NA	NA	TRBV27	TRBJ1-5	CASSFRRDGPQHF	TGTGCCAGCAGTTTTCGGAGGGATGGGCCCCAGCATTTT
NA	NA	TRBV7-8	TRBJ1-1	CASSLGGGGTEAFF	TGTGCCAGCAGCTTAGGAGGAGGGGGCACTGAAGCTTTCTTT
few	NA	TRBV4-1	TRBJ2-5	CASSQEGRTQETQYF	TGCGCCAGCAGCCAAGAGGGAAGAACCCAAGAGACCCAGTACTTC
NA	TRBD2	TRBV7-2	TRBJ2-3	CASSYTSGISTDTQYF	TGTGCCAGCAGCTATACTAGCGGGATCAGCACAGATACGCAGTATTTT
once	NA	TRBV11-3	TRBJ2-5	CASSLGSTNQETQYF	TGTGCCAGCAGCTTAGGTTCGACAAATCAAGAGACCCAGTACTTC
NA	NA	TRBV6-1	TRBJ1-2	CASSRGAGANYGYTF	TGTGCCAGCTCCCGGGGTGCAGGAGCTAACTATGGCTACACCTTC
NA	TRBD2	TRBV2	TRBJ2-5	CASSEALGGGQETQYF	TGTGCCAGCAGTGAAGCGCTTGGGGGGGGCCAAGAGACCCAGTACTTC
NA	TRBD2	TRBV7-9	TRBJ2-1	CASSALAGGFKGEQFF	TGTGCCAGCAGCGCCCTAGCGGGAGGTTTCAAGGGAGAGCAGTTCTTC
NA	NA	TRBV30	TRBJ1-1	CAWSKTTNTEAFF	TGTGCCTGGAGTAAGACCACGAACACTGAAGCTTTCTTT
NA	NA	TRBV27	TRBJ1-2	CASSIGPNGGYTF	TGTGCCAGCAGTATCGGGCCGAATGGGGGCTACACCTTC
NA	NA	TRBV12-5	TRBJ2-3	CASGPIRTTDTQYF	TGTGCTAGTGGCCCGATACGGACGACAGATACGCAGTATTTT
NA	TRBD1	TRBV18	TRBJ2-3	CASSPWPVAGGMDTQYF	TGTGCCAGCTCACCATGGCCCGTCGCAGGGGGCATGGATACGCAGTATTTT
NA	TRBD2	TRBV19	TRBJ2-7	CASSRGSGAGGLYEQYF	TGTGCCAGTAGTCGGGGTAGCGGGGCGGGAGGGCTCTACGAGCAGTACTTC
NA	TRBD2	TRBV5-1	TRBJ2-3	CASSSYLREDSTDTQYF	TGCGCCAGCAGCTCCTACCTACGGGAGGATAGCACAGATACGCAGTATTTT
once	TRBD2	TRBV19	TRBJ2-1	CASSMGTESGGEQFF	TGTGCCAGTAGTATGGGGACGGAGTCGGGGGGTGAGCAGTTCTTC
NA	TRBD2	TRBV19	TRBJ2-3	CASRGLGLAGADTQYF	TGTGCCAGTAGGGGGCTTGGGCTAGCGGGAGCAGATACGCAGTATTTT
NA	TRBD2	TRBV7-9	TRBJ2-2	CASSLAGGTGELFF	TGTGCCAGCAGTTTAGCGGGAGGCACCGGGGAGCTGTTTTTT
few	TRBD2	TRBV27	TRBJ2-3	CASSSGLRTRTDTQYF	TGTGCCAGCAGTTCGGGACTACGTACCCGCACAGATACGCAGTATTTT
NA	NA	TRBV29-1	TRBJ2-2	CSVVKGTGELFF	TGCAGCGTTGTAAAGGGCACCGGGGAGCTGTTTTTT
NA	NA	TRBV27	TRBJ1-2	CASSVLKGGNYGYTF	TGTGCCAGCAGTGTACTGAAGGGGGGTAACTATGGCTACACCTTC
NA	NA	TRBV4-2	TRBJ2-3	CASSTTPTSTDTQYF	TGTGCCAGCAGTACGACTCCGACTAGCACAGATACGCAGTATTTT
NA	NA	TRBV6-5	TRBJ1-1	CASSYSQIDRTTEAFF	TGTGCCAGCAGTTACTCGCAAATCGACAGGACAACTGAAGCTTTCTTT
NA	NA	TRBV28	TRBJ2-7	CASSPSQGRLTYEQYF	TGTGCCAGCAGTCCGTCCCAGGGGCGCTTAACCTACGAGCAGTACTTC
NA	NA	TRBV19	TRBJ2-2	CASSTKGGGHTGELFF	TGTGCCAGTAGTACTAAGGGAGGGGGCCACACCGGGGAGCTGTTTTTT
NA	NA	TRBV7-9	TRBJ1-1	CASSRDSYPDFNTEAFF	TGTGCCAGCAGCCGAGACAGCTACCCCGACTTTAACACTGAAGCTTTCTTT
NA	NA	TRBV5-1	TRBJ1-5	CASSPSGGSGNQPQHF	TGCGCCAGCAGCCCATCAGGCGGGTCTGGCAATCAGCCCCAGCATTTT
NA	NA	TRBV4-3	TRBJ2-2	CASSQLKVDTGELFF	TGCGCCAGCAGCCAACTAAAGGTTGACACCGGGGAGCTGTTTTTT
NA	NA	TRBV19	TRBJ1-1	CASSLTANTEAFF	TGTGCCAGTAGTTTGACAGCGAACACTGAAGCTTTCTTT
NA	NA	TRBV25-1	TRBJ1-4	CASSGGVREKLFF	TGTGCCAGCAGTGGCGGGGTCCGGGAAAAACTGTTTTTT
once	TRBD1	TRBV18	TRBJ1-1	CASSPERQGATEAFF	TGTGCCAGCTCACCTGAACGACAGGGGGCGACTGAAGCTTTCTTT
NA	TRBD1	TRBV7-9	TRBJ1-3	CASSLGQGVYSGNTIYF	TGTGCCAGCAGCTTAGGGCAGGGGGTTTACTCTGGAAACACCATATATTTT
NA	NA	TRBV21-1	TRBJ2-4	CASSRPTGGAKNIQYF	TGTGCCAGCAGCAGACCGACAGGGGGCGCCAAAAACATTCAGTACTTC
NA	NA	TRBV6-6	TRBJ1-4	CASSFGTRREKLFF	TGTGCCAGCTCGTTCGGGACCCGGAGGGAAAAACTGTTTTTT
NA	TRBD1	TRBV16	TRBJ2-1	CASIPTGTGDPSSYNEQFF	TGTGCCAGCATTCCCACCGGGACAGGGGACCCGAGCTCCTACAATGAGCAGTTCTTC
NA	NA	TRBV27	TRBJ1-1	CASTLASALGRGAFTEAFF	TGTGCCAGCACCTTGGCCAGCGCACTTGGCCGGGGAGCCTTCACTGAAGCTTTCTTT
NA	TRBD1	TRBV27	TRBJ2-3	CASTVGTGYGEPHTQYF	TGTGCCAGCACAGTCGGGACAGGGTACGGTGAGCCACATACGCAGTATTTT
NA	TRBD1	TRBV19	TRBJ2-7	CASSKRPGTGGSYEQYF	TGTGCCAGTAGTAAGCGACCCGGGACAGGGGGCTCCTACGAGCAGTACTTC
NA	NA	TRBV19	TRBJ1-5	CASISLVFGQGPYQPQHF	TGTGCCAGTATAAGTCTGGTGTTCGGGCAGGGACCTTATCAGCCCCAGCATTTT
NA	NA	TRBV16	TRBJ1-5	CASSQSRGEYQPQHF	TGTGCCAGCAGCCAATCACGGGGTGAGTATCAGCCCCAGCATTTT
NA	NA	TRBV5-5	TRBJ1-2	CASSLSATYGYTF	TGTGCCAGCAGCTTGTCCGCCACCTATGGCTACACCTTC
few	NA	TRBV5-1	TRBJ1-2	CASSVGLDSFYGYTF	TGCGCCAGCAGCGTGGGGCTGGACAGCTTCTATGGCTACACCTTC
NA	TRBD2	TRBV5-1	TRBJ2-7	CASSRGWTSEPYEQYF	TGCGCCAGCAGCCGCGGATGGACTAGCGAACCCTACGAGCAGTACTTC
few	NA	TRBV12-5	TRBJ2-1	CASGFGREGYNEQFF	TGTGCTAGTGGTTTCGGGCGGGAAGGCTACAATGAGCAGTTCTTC
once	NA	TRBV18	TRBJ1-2	CASSPQGQGGYGYTF	TGTGCCAGCTCACCACAAGGTCAGGGCGGCTATGGCTACACCTTC